The 30 T cell receptor beta chains below come from one sample, sequenced in a study of response to subunit inactivated influenza vaccine. Each CDR3 protein is one row after TCRdb ran MiXCR on the RT-PCR reads. The sample carries 800,000 to 1,000,000 distinct CDR3 sequences, 21% recorded once. This specimen was PBMCs from blood, taken more than 4 days after vaccination. Receptors were obtained from a man over 45 who received an inactivated influenza vaccine.

The chain uses TRBV24-1 and TRBJ2-2; a possible D gene is TRBD1 (5 bases). The CDR3 totals 17 residues. Germline CDR1 and CDR2: KGHDR and SFDVKD. V lost 0 bases to trimming and J lost 3 bases, with 13 bases between them. The CDR3 region has the DNA TGTGCCACCAGTGATTTGGGCAAGGCCAGGGACACCGGGGAGCTGTTTTTT. Its translation: CATSDLGKARDTGELFF.

This sequence joins TRBV12-3 or TRBV12-4 and TRBJ1-5; D gene ambiguous. The CDR3 consists of 15 residues. V was pared by 1 base and J by 4 bases, with 11 bases between. In nucleotides, the CDR3 is TGTGCCAGCAGTTTAGTTGGGGTTCCGAATCAGCCCCAGCATTTT. This gives the protein CASSLVGVPNQPQHF.

This clonotype was counted between two and nine times. This CDR3 reads CASSLAQQGATDTQYF. In DNA form, the CDR3 reads TGTGCCAGCAGCTTAGCGCAACAGGGGGCCACAGATACGCAGTATTTT. The J gene is TRBJ2-3, the V gene TRBV7-9; the match to TRBD1 covers 9 bases. Germline V gives CDR1 SEHNR, CDR2 FQNEAQ (reference sequence). CDR3 length: 16 amino acids. Unmatched junction bases numbered 3, after V lost 0 bases and J lost 2 bases. The full variable domain, in which reference TRBV7-9 and TRBJ2-3 provide the parts outside the CDR3, is DTGVSQNPRHKITKRGQNVTFRCDPISEHNRLYWYRQTLGQGPEFLTYFQNEAQLEKSRLLSDRFSAERPKGSFSTLEIQRTEQGDSAMYLCASSLAQQGATDTQYFGPGTRLTVL.

This clonotype has a single count. The rearrangement uses TRBV5-1 and TRBJ2-3; TRBD1 matches 12 bases. The germline gives CDR1 SGHRS, CDR2 YFSETQ. This CDR3 spans 16 amino acids. Unmatched junction bases numbered 6, after V lost 1 base and J lost 6 bases. As DNA, the CDR3 is TGCGCCAGCAGCTTGTTCGGGACAGGGGGCAGTGATACGCAGTATTTT. Its translation: CASSLFGTGGSDTQYF. The complete variable domain, with remaining parts taken from reference TRBV5-1 and TRBJ2-3, reads KAGVTQTPRYLIKTRGQQVTLSCSPISGHRSVSWYQQTPGQGLQFLFEYFSETQRNKGNFPGRFSGRQFSNSRSEMNVSTLELGDSALYLCASSLFGTGGSDTQYFGPGTRLTVL.

The gene calls are TRBV6-5 and TRBJ1-5, with D unclear. This CDR3 is 15 amino acids long. Germline V gene data show CDR1 as MNHEY and CDR2 as SVGAGI. V shed 0 bases and J shed 4 bases, with 10 bases lying between them. The CDR3 DNA is TGTGCCAGCAGTTACTCGGACCATTCAAATCAGCCCCAGCATTTT. Translating it yields CASSYSDHSNQPQHF.

The V call is TRBV20-1, the J call TRBJ2-3; D remains unclear. Between the trimmed V and J ends, which lost 3 bases and 1 base, there was a span of 14 bases. Per germline, CDR1 DFQATT and CDR2 SNEGSKA (reference sequence). The CDR3 spans 15 residues. The CDR3 region is CSARFFVGGTDTQYF. CDR3 nucleotides: TGCAGTGCTAGGTTCTTCGTGGGCGGCACAGATACGCAGTATTTT.

At least ten counts were recorded for this clonotype. The chain uses TRBV20-1 and TRBJ2-1, with 10 nucleotides matching TRBD2. Germline CDR1 and CDR2: DFQATT and SNEGSKA (reference sequence). J gave up 9 bases and V 3 bases, and 11 bases lay outside the gene matches. The CDR3 covers 15 residues. The chain's CDR3 is CSASRLAGDNFEQFF. The CDR3 DNA follows: TGCAGTGCTAGTAGGCTAGCGGGAGATAACTTTGAGCAGTTCTTC.

The chain joins TRBV12-3 or TRBV12-4 to TRBJ2-2, with D unclear. Between the trimmed V and J ends, which lost 8 bases and 5 bases, there was a span of 9 bases. CDR3 length equals 12 residues. CDR3 DNA sequence: TGTGCCAGCCAAACCCGGACCGGGGAGCTGTTTTTT. Protein: CASQTRTGELFF.

The J gene is TRBJ1-2, the V gene TRBV10-3; D is ambiguous. Trimming cost V 10 bases and J 4 bases, with 16 bases left between them. CDR1 and CDR2 (germline): ENHRY, SYGVKD. This CDR3 is built from 13 residues. The CDR3 spells CATGSPPAYGYTF. DNA of the CDR3: TGTGCCACGGGAAGCCCCCCAGCCTATGGCTACACCTTC.

The chain has TRBV5-1 and TRBJ2-5; no firm D call. Trimming took off 0 bases at V and 1 base at J, with 13 bases between the two ends. The length of the CDR3 is 16 residues. Germline loops: CDR1 SGHRS, CDR2 YFSETQ. The CDR3 sequence is CASSLDLGWGQETQYF. The DNA of the CDR3 is TGCGCCAGCAGCTTGGATTTGGGTTGGGGCCAAGAGACCCAGTACTTC.

The V and J genes are TRBV5-1 and TRBJ1-5, with D maybe TRBD1 (5 bases). V was pared by 0 bases and J by 3 bases, with 10 bases between. Germline V gives CDR1 SGHRS, CDR2 YFSETQ. The CDR3 contains 15 residues. The CDR3 is CASSLDGTPNQPQHF. CDR3 bases: TGCGCCAGCAGCTTGGACGGGACGCCCAATCAGCCCCAGCATTTT.

This clonotype was detected many times. The chain recombines TRBV29-1 with TRBJ2-1, with a possible D match to TRBD1 (6 bases). Trimming took 4 bases from V and 9 from J, leaving 16 bases between them. Per the germline V gene, CDR1 is SQVTM and CDR2 is ANQGSEA. The CDR3 contains 13 residues. The chain's CDR3 is CSVARTVEGEQFF. CDR3 DNA sequence: TGCAGCGTTGCAAGGACAGTTGAGGGTGAGCAGTTCTTC.

This clonotype occurred a few times. V and J are TRBV12-3 or TRBV12-4 and TRBJ2-1, with TRBD2 as a possible D gene (5 bases). The CDR3 extends over 12 amino acids. V was trimmed by 6 bases and J by 8 bases, leaving 11 bases between them. The DNA for the CDR3 is TGTGCCAGCAGAGAAGGAGGCGATGAGCAGTTCTTC. This sequence encodes CASREGGDEQFF.

There are a few counts of this clonotype. This rearrangement joins TRBV12-3 or TRBV12-4 to TRBJ1-2, with 7 bases lining up with TRBD1. The CDR3 contains 14 residues. V trimming: 0 bases; J trimming: 9 bases; junction bases outside the gene matches: 7. This CDR3 reads CASSLAEGATSYTF. The CDR3 nucleotides are TGTGCCAGCAGTTTAGCGGAGGGGGCAACCAGCTACACCTTC.

The chain recombines TRBV5-6 with TRBJ1-2, with D unresolved. The CDR3 covers 16 residues. CDR1 SGHDT and CDR2 YYEEEE come from the germline V gene. V lost 1 base and J lost 0, with 13 bases in between. Here the CDR3 reads CASSLISRISNYGYTF. In DNA, the CDR3 is TGTGCCAGCAGCTTGATAAGTCGGATTTCTAACTATGGCTACACCTTC.

V is TRBV7-2 and J is TRBJ2-1; D is possibly TRBD2 (5 bases). This CDR3 comprises 15 residues. Germline-derived CDR1 and CDR2 are SGHTA and FQGNSA. Trimming left V 6 bases short and J 0 bases short, with 12 bases between. The CDR3 nucleotides are TGTGCCAGCAGTGAGGGTTATTCCTCCTACAATGAGCAGTTCTTC. Protein sequence: CASSEGYSSYNEQFF.

This clonotype was counted only a few times. The chain is built from TRBV6-1 and TRBJ2-1, with 9 nucleotides matching TRBD2. CDR1 and CDR2 (germline): MNHNS, SASEGT. The CDR3 has 16 amino acids. Unmatched junction bases numbered 7, after V lost 6 bases and J lost 1 base. The CDR3 coding sequence is TGTGCCAGCAGGGGTAGCGGGAGTCCTTCCTACAATGAGCAGTTCTTC. This encodes CASRGSGSPSYNEQFF.

This clonotype appeared a few times. The V and J genes are TRBV5-1 and TRBJ2-1, with 10 bases that match TRBD2. Losses at the gene ends were 0 bases for V and 5 bases for J; bases not matched to a gene: 14. Germline CDR1 reads SGHRS; CDR2 reads YFSETQ. There are 19 residues in the CDR3. This chain's CDR3 is CASSLVSSGSFVSNNEQFF. In DNA form, the CDR3 reads TGCGCCAGCAGCTTGGTGTCTAGCGGGAGTTTTGTTTCCAACAATGAGCAGTTCTTC. Full variable domain (missing parts from reference TRBV5-1 and TRBJ2-1): KAGVTQTPRYLIKTRGQQVTLSCSPISGHRSVSWYQQTPGQGLQFLFEYFSETQRNKGNFPGRFSGRQFSNSRSEMNVSTLELGDSALYLCASSLVSSGSFVSNNEQFFGPGTRLTVL.

This clonotype was found a few times. The V gene is TRBV20-1, the J gene TRBJ2-1; weak D call: TRBD2 (5 bases). The germline V gene encodes CDR1 DFQATT and CDR2 SNEGSKA (reference sequence). V lost 0 bases, J lost 2 bases, and 11 bases lay in between. The CDR3 sequence is 15 residues long. The CDR3 reads CSARDRSGTYNEQFF. Here the CDR3 DNA reads TGCAGTGCTAGAGATAGAAGCGGAACCTACAATGAGCAGTTCTTC.

Here the CDR3 DNA reads TGTGCCAGCAGTTTCCAGGCCCCAGCCGGGGAGCTGTTTTTT. Translating it yields CASSFQAPAGELFF. The gene calls are TRBV12-3 or TRBV12-4 and TRBJ2-2; D is ambiguous. Deletions cut 3 bases from V and 6 bases from J, with 11 bases between. The CDR3 is 14 residues long.

A few counts support this clonotype. The V call is TRBV6-4, the J call TRBJ1-6, with D unclear. Germline V gene lookup returns CDR1 MRHNA and CDR2 SNTAGT. V gave up 0 bases and J gave up 10 bases, with 13 bases separating them. The CDR3 runs 15 residues. The CDR3 loop is CASSDSKDSNSPLHF. The CDR3 nucleotides read TGTGCCAGCAGTGACTCGAAAGATTCGAACTCACCCCTCCACTTT.

This clonotype was picked up a small number of times. The J gene is TRBJ2-3, the V gene TRBV12-3 or TRBV12-4; no definite D call. The CDR3 length is 15 residues. Trimming left V 2 bases short and J 1 base short, with 10 bases between. Here the CDR3 reads CASSLNSVGTDTQYF. The CDR3 DNA reads TGTGCCAGCAGTTTAAATAGTGTGGGCACAGATACGCAGTATTTT.

The rearrangement uses TRBV19 and TRBJ1-2; 10 bases match TRBD1. Germline V gene data show CDR1 as LNHDA and CDR2 as SQIVND (reference sequence). J gave up 8 bases and V 5 bases, and 14 bases lay outside the gene matches. CDR3 size: 16 residues. The DNA of the CDR3 is TGTGCCAGTAGTCATTTCTCGGGACAGGGGAAGGACGGCTACACCTTC. Encoded protein: CASSHFSGQGKDGYTF.

The rearrangement joins TRBV20-1 to TRBJ2-5; 12 nucleotides align to TRBD2. The V gene end was trimmed by 6 bases and the J gene end by 5 bases; junction bases not matched to a gene: 13. There are 16 residues in the CDR3. Per the germline V gene, CDR1 is DFQATT and CDR2 is SNEGSKA (reference sequence). CDR3 sequence (DNA): TGCAGTGCCCGAGGACTAGCGGGGACGTCACGGGAGACCCAGTACTTC. Translated: CSARGLAGTSRETQYF.

This clonotype was seen a handful of times. CDR3 sequence (DNA): TGTGCCAGCAGCCCTGGCAGGGACGTCAATCAGCCCCAGCATTTT. Amino acids: CASSPGRDVNQPQHF. V gene TRBV7-8 combines with J gene TRBJ1-5; tentatively, D is TRBD1 (5 bases). V lost 5 bases, J lost 3 bases, and 14 bases lay in between. This CDR3 region has 15 residues. CDR1 and CDR2 (germline): SGHVS, FQNEAQ.

The CDR3 loop reads CASTFGASGELFF. The CDR3 coding sequence is TGTGCCAGCACGTTCGGGGCGAGCGGGGAGCTGTTTTTT. This rearrangement joins TRBV6-5 to TRBJ2-2; D possibly uses TRBD1 or TRBD2 (5 bases each). CDR1 and CDR2 from the germline V gene are MNHEY and SVGAGI. V lost 7 bases and J lost 7, with 13 bases in between. The CDR3 loop spans 13 amino acids.

As DNA, the CDR3 is TGCGCCAGCAGCCGGACCCCTCCCGAGCAGTACTTC. The encoded protein is CASSRTPPEQYF. V and J are TRBV5-1 and TRBJ2-7; D remains unclear. The germline V gene encodes CDR1 SGHRS and CDR2 YFSETQ. CDR3 length equals 12 residues. Trimming took 4 bases from V and 6 from J, leaving 11 bases between them.

At least ten counts were recorded for this clonotype. The rearrangement joins TRBV4-3 to TRBJ2-2, with D possibly being TRBD2 (5 bases). Deletions cut 4 bases from V and 2 bases from J, with 8 bases between. From germline, CDR1 is LGHNA and CDR2 YSLEER. This CDR3 contains 14 residues. CDR3 sequence (DNA): TGCGCCAGCAGCCTGAGGGAAAACACCGGGGAGCTGTTTTTT. Its translation is CASSLRENTGELFF.

The chain uses TRBV19 and TRBJ2-1; 14 nucleotides align to TRBD2. Germline CDR1 LNHDA, CDR2 SQIVND (reference sequence). Unmatched junction bases numbered 7, after V lost 6 bases and J lost 0 bases. This CDR3 has 18 amino acids. The CDR3 protein is CASSPGLAGGSSYNEQFF. DNA for the CDR3: TGTGCCAGTAGCCCCGGACTAGCGGGAGGTAGCTCCTACAATGAGCAGTTCTTC.

J is TRBJ2-5 and V is TRBV27, with D perhaps TRBD1 or TRBD2 (6 bases each). Germline V gene lookup returns CDR1 MNHEY and CDR2 SMNVEV (reference sequence). V dropped 11 bases and J dropped 4 bases, with 20 bases sitting between them. CDR3 length equals 14 residues. This CDR3 is CASKEQGGAETQYF. CDR3 bases: TGTGCCTCCAAGGAACAGGGAGGTGCAGAGACCCAGTACTTC.